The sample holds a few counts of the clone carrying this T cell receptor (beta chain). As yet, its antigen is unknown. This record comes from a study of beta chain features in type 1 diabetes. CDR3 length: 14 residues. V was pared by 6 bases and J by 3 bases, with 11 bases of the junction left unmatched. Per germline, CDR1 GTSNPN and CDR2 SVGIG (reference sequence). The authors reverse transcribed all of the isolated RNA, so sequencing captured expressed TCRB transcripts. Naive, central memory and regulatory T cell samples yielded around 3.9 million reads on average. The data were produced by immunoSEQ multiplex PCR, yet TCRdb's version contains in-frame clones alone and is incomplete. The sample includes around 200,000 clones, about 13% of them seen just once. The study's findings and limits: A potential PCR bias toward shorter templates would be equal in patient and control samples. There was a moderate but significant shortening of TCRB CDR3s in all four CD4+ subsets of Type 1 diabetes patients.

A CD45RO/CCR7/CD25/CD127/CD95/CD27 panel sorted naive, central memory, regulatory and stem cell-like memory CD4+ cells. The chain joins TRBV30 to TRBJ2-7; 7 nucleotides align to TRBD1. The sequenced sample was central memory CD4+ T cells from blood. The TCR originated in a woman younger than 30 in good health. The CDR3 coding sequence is TGTGCCTGCACTAACGACAGGGTCATCTACGAGCAGTACTTC. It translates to CACTNDRVIYEQYF. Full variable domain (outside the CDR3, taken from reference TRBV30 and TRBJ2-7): SQTIHQWPATLVQPVGSPLSLECTVEGTSNPNLYWYRQAAGRGLQLLFYSVGIGQISSEVPQNLSASRPQDRQFILSSKKLLLSDSGFYLCACTNDRVIYEQYFGPGTRLTVT.